This TCR beta chain stems from a study of T cell responses to AZD1222 COVID-19 vaccine. Study results and caveats: Donors were largely white British and mainly female; clonal diversity was possibly underestimated.

Data came from immunoSEQ multiplex PCR; TCRdb stores just in-frame clones and leaves some out. Among roughly 160,000 clones listed, 94% were seen once. The germline V and J ends were trimmed by 0 bases and 9 bases, with 8 bases remaining between them. Germline V CDR1 and CDR2: KGHDR, SFDVKD. The CDR3 runs 13 residues. This clone was seen only a few times. No antigen is known for it. The sequence was collected from an adult in good health. The sequencing here drew on peripheral blood, taken on day 0 of AZD1222 vaccination. The chain joins TRBV24-1 to TRBJ2-1; D may be TRBD2 (6 bases). The CDR3 region is CATSDLKGGEQFF. The CDR3 nucleotides read TGTGCCACCAGTGATTTGAAGGGAGGTGAGCAGTTCTTC.